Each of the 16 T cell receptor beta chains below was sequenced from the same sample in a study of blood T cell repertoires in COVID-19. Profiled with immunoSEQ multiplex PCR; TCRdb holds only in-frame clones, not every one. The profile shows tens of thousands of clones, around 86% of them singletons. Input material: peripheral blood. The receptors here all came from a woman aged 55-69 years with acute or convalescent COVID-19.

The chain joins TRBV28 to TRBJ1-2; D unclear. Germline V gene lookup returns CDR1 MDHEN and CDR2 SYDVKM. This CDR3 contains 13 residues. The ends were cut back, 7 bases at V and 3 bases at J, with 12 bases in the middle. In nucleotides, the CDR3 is TGTGCCAGCACCCCGGCGGATTACTATGGCTACACCTTC. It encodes CASTPADYYGYTF.

DNA of the CDR3: TGTGCCTGTTGGCACCGATCGTTTAATTCACCCCTCCACTTT. Its protein is CACWHRSFNSPLHF. V is TRBV30 and J is TRBJ1-6; no clear D. The germline V gene encodes CDR1 GTSNPN and CDR2 SVGIG (reference sequence). V lost 6 bases and J 6 bases, leaving 15 bases between the germline ends. The CDR3 runs 14 residues. The full variable domain, in which reference TRBV30 and TRBJ1-6 provide the parts outside the CDR3, is SQTIHQWPATLVQPVGSPLSLECTVEGTSNPNLYWYRQAAGRGLQLLFYSVGIGQISSEVPQNLSASRPQDRQFILSSKKLLLSDSGFYLCACWHRSFNSPLHFGNGTRLTVT.

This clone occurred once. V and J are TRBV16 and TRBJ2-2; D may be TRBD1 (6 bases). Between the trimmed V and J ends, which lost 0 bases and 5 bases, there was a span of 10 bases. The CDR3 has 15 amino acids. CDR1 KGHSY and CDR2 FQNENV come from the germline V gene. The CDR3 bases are TGTGCCAGCAGCCAATCAACAGGGCAAACCGGGGAGCTGTTTTTT. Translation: CASSQSTGQTGELFF. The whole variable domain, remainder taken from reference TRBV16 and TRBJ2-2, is GEEVAQTPKHLVRGEGQKAKLYCAPIKGHSYVFWYQQVLKNEFKFLISFQNENVFDETGMPKERFSAKCLPNSPCSLEIQATKLEDSAVYFCASSQSTGQTGELFFGEGSRLTVL.

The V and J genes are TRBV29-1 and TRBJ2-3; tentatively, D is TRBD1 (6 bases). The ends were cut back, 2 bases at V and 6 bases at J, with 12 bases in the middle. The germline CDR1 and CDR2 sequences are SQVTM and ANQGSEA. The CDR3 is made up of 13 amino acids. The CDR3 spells CSVERGSKDTQYF. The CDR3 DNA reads TGCAGCGTTGAAAGGGGGTCTAAGGATACGCAGTATTTT.

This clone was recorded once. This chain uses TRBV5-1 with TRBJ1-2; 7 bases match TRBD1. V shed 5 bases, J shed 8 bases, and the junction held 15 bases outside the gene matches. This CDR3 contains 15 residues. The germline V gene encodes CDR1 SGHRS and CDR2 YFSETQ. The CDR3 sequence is CASRPATQTGLGYTF. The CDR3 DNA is TGCGCCAGCAGACCCGCAACTCAGACAGGGCTGGGCTACACCTTC.

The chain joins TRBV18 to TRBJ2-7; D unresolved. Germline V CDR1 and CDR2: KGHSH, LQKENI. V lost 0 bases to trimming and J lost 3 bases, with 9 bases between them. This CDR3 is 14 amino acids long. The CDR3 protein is CASSPPELFYEQYF. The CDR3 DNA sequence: TGTGCCAGCTCACCACCGGAGCTTTTCTACGAGCAGTACTTC. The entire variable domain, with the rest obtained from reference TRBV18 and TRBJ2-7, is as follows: NAGVMQNPRHLVRRRGQEARLRCSPMKGHSHVYWYRQLPEEGLKFMVYLQKENIIDESGMPKERFSAEFPKEGPSILRIQQVVRGDSAAYFCASSPPELFYEQYFGPGTRLTVT.

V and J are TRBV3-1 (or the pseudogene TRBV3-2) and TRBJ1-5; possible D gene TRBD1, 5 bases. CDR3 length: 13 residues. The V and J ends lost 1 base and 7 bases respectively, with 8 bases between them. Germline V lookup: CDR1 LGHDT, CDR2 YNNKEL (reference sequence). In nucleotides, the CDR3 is TGTGCCAGCAGCCAAGGCGGGACGCAGCCCCAGCATTTT. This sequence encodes CASSQGGTQPQHF.

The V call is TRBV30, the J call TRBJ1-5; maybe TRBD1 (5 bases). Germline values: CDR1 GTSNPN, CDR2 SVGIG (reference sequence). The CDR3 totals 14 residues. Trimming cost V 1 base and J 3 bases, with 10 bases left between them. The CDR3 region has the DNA TGTGCCTGGAGTGGGGGCCAGGTCAATCAGCCCCAGCATTTT. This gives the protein CAWSGGQVNQPQHF.

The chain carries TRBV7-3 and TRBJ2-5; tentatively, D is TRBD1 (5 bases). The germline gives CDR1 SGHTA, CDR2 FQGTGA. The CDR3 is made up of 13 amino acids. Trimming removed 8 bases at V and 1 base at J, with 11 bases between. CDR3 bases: TGTGCCAGCCAGGGCAGTCTCCAAGAGACCCAGTACTTC. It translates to CASQGSLQETQYF.

In DNA, the CDR3 is TGTGCCAGCAGTGGACGGGACAGGGTAATCTACGAGCAGTACTTC. Its translation is CASSGRDRVIYEQYF. The chain links TRBV28 to TRBJ2-7, with 9 bases matching TRBD1. The CDR3 length is 15 residues. Germline loops: CDR1 MDHEN, CDR2 SYDVKM. V dropped 5 bases and J dropped 3; count of bases not matched to a gene: 8.

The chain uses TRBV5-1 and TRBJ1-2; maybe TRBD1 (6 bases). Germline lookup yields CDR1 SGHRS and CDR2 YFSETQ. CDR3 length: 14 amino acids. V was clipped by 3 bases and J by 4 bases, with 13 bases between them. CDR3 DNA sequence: TGCGCCAGCAGCTCTCGTGGACAGACCTATGGCTACACCTTC. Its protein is CASSSRGQTYGYTF.

The chain's CDR3 is CASSLIGNRYTPYEQYF. DNA for the CDR3: TGTGCCAGCAGTTTAATTGGGAACAGGTACACTCCTTACGAGCAGTACTTC. The chain carries TRBV27 and TRBJ2-7; maybe TRBD1 (5 bases). This CDR3 has 17 residues. V lost 2 bases and J lost 4, with 21 bases in between. CDR1 and CDR2 from the germline V gene are MNHEY and SMNVEV (reference sequence).

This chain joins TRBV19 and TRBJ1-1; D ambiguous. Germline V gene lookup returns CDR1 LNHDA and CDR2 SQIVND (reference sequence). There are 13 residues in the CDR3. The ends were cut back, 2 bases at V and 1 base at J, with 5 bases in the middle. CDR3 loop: CASSISRNTEAFF. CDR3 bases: TGTGCCAGTAGTATATCCCGGAACACTGAAGCTTTCTTT.

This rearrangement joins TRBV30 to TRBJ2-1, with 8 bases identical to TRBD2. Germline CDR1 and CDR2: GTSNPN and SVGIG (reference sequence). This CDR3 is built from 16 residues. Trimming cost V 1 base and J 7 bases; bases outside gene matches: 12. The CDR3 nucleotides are TGTGCCTGGAGTGGCGTGAGCGGGGGTCTGGGTAATGAGCAGTTCTTC. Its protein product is CAWSGVSGGLGNEQFF.

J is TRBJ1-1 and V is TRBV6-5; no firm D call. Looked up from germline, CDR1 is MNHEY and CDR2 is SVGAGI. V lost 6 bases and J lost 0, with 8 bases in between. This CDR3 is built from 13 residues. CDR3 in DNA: TGTGCCAGCAGCGTTGTCTTGAACACTGAAGCTTTCTTT. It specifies CASSVVLNTEAFF.

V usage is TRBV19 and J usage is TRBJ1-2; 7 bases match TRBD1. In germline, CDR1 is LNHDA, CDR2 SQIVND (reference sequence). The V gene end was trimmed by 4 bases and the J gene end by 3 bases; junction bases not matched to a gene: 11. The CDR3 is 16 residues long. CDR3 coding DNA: TGTGCCAGTAGTAGGGGACAGATACTTTCTTACTATGGCTACACCTTC. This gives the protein CASSRGQILSYYGYTF.